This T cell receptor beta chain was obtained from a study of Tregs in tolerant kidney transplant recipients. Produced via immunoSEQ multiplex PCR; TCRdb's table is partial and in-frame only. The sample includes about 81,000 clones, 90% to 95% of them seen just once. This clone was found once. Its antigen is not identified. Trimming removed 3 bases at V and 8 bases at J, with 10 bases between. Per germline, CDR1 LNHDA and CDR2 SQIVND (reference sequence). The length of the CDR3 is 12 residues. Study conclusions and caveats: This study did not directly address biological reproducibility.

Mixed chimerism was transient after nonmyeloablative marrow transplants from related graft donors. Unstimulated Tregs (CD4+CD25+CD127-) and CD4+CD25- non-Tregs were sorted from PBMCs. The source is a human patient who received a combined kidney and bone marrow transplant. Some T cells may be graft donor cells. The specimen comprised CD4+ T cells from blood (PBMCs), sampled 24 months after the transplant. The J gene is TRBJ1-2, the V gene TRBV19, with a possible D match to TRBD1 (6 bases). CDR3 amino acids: CASSIQGQGYTF. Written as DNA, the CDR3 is TGTGCCAGTAGTATCCAGGGGCAAGGCTACACCTTC.